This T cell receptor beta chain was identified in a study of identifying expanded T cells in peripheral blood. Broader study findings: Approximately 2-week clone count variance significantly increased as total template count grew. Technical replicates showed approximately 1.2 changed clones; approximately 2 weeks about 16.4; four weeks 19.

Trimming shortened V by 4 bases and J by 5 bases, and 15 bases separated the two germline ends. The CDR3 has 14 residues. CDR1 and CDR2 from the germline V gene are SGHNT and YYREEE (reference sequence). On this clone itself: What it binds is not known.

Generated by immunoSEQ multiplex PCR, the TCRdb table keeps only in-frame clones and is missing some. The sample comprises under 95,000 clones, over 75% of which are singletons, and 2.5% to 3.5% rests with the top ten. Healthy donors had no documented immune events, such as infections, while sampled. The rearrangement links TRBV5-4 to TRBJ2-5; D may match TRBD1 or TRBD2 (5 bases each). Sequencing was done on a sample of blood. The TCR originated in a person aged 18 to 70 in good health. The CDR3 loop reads CASSQPRDDETQYF. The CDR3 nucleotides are TGTGCCAGCAGCCAACCCCGGGACGACGAGACCCAGTACTTC.